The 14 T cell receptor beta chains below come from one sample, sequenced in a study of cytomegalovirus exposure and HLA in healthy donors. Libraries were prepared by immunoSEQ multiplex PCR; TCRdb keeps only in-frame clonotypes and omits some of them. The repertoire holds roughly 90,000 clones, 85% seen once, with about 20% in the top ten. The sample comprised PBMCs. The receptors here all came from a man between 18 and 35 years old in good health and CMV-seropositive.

CDR3 coding DNA: TGCAGCGTTGAGGGTCCTTCTGGGGGGAGCACTGAAGCTTTCTTT. Translation gives CSVEGPSGGSTEAFF. The V gene is TRBV29-1, the J gene TRBJ1-1, with D perhaps TRBD1 (5 bases). V was trimmed by 3 bases and J by 4 bases, leaving 18 bases between them. CDR1 and CDR2 from the germline V gene are SQVTM and ANQGSEA. The CDR3 has 15 residues.

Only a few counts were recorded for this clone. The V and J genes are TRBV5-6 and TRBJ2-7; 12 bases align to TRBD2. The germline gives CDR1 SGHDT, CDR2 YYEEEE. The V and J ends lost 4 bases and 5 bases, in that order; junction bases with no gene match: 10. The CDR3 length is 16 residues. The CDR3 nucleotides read TGTGCCAGCAGCCACCGAAGACTAGCGGGAGTGGACGAGCAGTACTTC. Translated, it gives CASSHRRLAGVDEQYF.

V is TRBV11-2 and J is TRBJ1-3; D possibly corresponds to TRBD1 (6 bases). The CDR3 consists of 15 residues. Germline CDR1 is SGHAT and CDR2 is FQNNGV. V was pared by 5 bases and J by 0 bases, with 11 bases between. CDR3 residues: CASSPRGNSGNTIYF. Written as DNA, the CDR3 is TGTGCCAGCAGCCCCAGGGGCAACTCTGGAAACACCATATATTTT.

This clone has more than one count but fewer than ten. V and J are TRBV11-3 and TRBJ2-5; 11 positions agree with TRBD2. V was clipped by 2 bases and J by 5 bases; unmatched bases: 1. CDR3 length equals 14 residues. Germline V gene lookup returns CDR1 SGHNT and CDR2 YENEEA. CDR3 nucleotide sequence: TGTGCCAGCAGCTTAACTAGCGGGAGTGAGACCCAGTACTTC. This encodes CASSLTSGSETQYF.

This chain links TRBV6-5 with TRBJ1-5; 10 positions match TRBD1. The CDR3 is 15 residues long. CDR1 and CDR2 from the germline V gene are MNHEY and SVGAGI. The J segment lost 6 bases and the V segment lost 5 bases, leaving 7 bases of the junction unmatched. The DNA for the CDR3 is TGTGCCAGCAGTCCTGCAGACAGGGGGCGTCAGCCCCAGCATTTT. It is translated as CASSPADRGRQPQHF.

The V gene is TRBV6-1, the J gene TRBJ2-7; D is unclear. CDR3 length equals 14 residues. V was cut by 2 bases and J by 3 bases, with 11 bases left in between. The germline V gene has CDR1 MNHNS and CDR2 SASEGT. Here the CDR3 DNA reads TGTGCCAGCAGTGAATACGTGGCGGACTACGAGCAGTACTTC. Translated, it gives CASSEYVADYEQYF.

Written as DNA, the CDR3 is TGTGCCAGCAGTTACTCACAGGTGGGGGCTGACACTGAAGCTTTCTTT. Residues: CASSYSQVGADTEAFF. This chain links TRBV6-5 with TRBJ1-1; TRBD1 is a possible D gene (6 bases). V gave up 0 bases and J gave up 3 bases, with 14 bases separating them. This CDR3 has 16 residues. Germline V gene data show CDR1 as MNHEY and CDR2 as SVGAGI.

CDR3 loop: CAGRDRSFGYTF. Written as DNA, the CDR3 is TGTGCCGGCAGGGACAGGTCCTTTGGCTACACCTTC. The chain is built from TRBV30 and TRBJ1-2, with TRBD1 identical over 8 bases. CDR1 and CDR2 from the germline V gene are GTSNPN and SVGIG (reference sequence). J was trimmed by 7 bases and V by 8 bases; bases with no gene match: 9. The CDR3 is 12 amino acids. The full variable domain, its missing parts supplied by reference TRBV30 and TRBJ1-2, is SQTIHQWPATLVQPVGSPLSLECTVEGTSNPNLYWYRQAAGRGLQLLFYSVGIGQISSEVPQNLSASRPQDRQFILSSKKLLLSDSGFYLCAGRDRSFGYTFGSGTRLTVV.

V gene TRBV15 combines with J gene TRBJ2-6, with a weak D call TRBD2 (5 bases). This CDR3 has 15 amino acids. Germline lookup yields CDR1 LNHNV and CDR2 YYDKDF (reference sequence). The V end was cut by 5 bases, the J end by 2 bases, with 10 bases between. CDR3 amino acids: CATSPGSAGANVLTF. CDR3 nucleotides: TGTGCCACCAGCCCGGGGTCAGCTGGGGCCAACGTCCTGACTTTC. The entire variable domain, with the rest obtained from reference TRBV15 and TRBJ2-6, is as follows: DAMVIQNPRYQVTQFGKPVTLSCSQTLNHNVMYWYQQKSSQAPKLLFHYYDKDFNNEADTPDNFQSRRPNTSFCFLDIRSPGLGDTAMYLCATSPGSAGANVLTFGAGSRLTVL.

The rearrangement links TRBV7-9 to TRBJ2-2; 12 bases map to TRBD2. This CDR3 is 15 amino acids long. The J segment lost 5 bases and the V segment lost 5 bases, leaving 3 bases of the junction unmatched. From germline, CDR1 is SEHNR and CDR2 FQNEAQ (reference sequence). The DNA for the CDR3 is TGTGCCAGCAGCCCGACTAGCGGGAGTACCGGGGAGCTGTTTTTT. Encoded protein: CASSPTSGSTGELFF.

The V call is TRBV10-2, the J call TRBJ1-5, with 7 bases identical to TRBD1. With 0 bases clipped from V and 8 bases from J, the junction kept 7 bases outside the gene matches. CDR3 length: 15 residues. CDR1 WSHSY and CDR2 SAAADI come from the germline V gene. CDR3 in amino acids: CASSESEKGAEPQHF. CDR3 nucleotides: TGCGCCAGCAGTGAGTCGGAGAAGGGGGCAGAGCCCCAGCATTTT.

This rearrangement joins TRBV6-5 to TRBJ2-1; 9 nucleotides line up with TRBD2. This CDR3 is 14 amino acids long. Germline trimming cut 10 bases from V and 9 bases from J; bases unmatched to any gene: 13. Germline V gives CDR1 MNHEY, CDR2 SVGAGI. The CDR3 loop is CATVGGRASSEQFF. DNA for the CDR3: TGTGCCACCGTCGGCGGGAGGGCATCGAGTGAGCAGTTCTTC.

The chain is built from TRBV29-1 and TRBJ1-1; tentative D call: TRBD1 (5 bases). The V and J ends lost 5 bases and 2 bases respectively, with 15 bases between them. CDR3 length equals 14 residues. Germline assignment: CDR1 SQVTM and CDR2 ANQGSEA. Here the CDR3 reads CSVQVDGANTEAFF. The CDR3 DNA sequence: TGCAGCGTTCAGGTCGATGGGGCCAACACTGAAGCTTTCTTT. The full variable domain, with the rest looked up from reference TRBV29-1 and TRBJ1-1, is SAVISQKPSRDICQRGTSLTIQCQVDSQVTMMFWYRQQPGQSLTLIATANQGSEATYESGFVIDKFPISRPNLTFSTLTVSNMSPEDSSIYLCSVQVDGANTEAFFGQGTRLTVV.

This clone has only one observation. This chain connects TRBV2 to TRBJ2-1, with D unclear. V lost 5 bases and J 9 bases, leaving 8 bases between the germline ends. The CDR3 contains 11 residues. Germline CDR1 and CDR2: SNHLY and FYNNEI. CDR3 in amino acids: CASSTLGEQFF. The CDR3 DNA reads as TGTGCCAGCAGTACCCTCGGTGAGCAGTTCTTC.